Shown below are 10 T cell receptor beta chains from a single sample sequenced in a study of human T cells and chemical hapten exposure. TCRdb analysed the RACE reads with MiXCR anew, one entry per CDR3 protein. The data show approximately 350,000 distinct CDR3 sequences, roughly 6% seen once. As to time point: patch test 2, 6 weeks after DPC sensitization. Treatment here: therapeutic diphenylcyclopropenone sensitization with weekly scalp DPC. The sequencing here drew on whole blood, taken in connection with sensitization to the hapten diphenylcyclopropenone (DPC). The origin of the receptors is a woman younger than 30 with alopecia areata. Some clones in this sample may be carry-over from other donors' samples.

The sample holds a few counts of this clonotype. The junction departs from the called germline gene at one end, perhaps through a read error. This sequence joins TRBV6-6 and TRBJ2-1; 7 bases are a match to TRBD2. The CDR3 has 11 residues. Germline V lookup: CDR1 MNHNY, CDR2 SVGAGI (reference sequence). CDR3 protein: CASSPGLGRLF. The DNA of the CDR3 is TGTGCCAGCAGCCCCGGACTAGGCCGTCTCTTC.

Comment on this clonotype: Possible read error: a much larger clone is one base away. The rearrangement links TRBV6-6 to TRBJ1-5; D gene unclear. Germline V lookup: CDR1 MNHNY, CDR2 SVGAGI (reference sequence). The CDR3 has 11 amino acids. Written as DNA, the CDR3 is TGTGCCAGCAGTGATAATCAGTCCCAGCATTTT. Translating it yields CASSDNQSQHF.

This clonotype was recorded at least ten times. The gene calls are TRBV28 and TRBJ1-6; weak D call: TRBD1 (6 bases). The CDR3 length is 15 residues. V was trimmed by 6 bases and J by 4 bases, leaving 13 bases between them. CDR1 and CDR2 from the germline V gene are MDHEN and SYDVKM. The CDR3: CASRGRGNYNSPLHF. Written as DNA, the CDR3 is TGTGCCAGCAGGGGGAGGGGGAATTATAATTCACCCCTCCACTTT. Drawing the rest from reference TRBV28 and TRBJ1-6, the complete variable domain is DVKVTQSSRYLVKRTGEKVFLECVQDMDHENMFWYRQDPGLGLRLIYFSYDVKMKEKGDIPEGYSVSREKKERFSLILESASTNQTSMYLCASRGRGNYNSPLHFGNGTRLTVT.

This clonotype was recorded at least ten times. The chain has TRBV7-9 and TRBJ2-7, with 7 bases matching TRBD1. The CDR3 sequence is 14 residues long. The junction had 4 bases not matched to a gene; V was cut back by 3 bases and J by 2 bases. The germline gives CDR1 SEHNR, CDR2 FQNEAQ (reference sequence). CDR3 bases: TGTGCCAGCAGCTTCGGGACAGAAGCCTACGAGCAGTACTTC. It specifies CASSFGTEAYEQYF. The full variable domain, with the rest looked up from reference TRBV7-9 and TRBJ2-7, is DTGVSQNPRHKITKRGQNVTFRCDPISEHNRLYWYRQTLGQGPEFLTYFQNEAQLEKSRLLSDRFSAERPKGSFSTLEIQRTEQGDSAMYLCASSFGTEAYEQYFGPGTRLTVT.

The chain carries TRBV2 and TRBJ2-3; D not certain. Trimming took 2 bases from V and 0 from J, leaving 12 bases between them. Germline CDR1 reads SNHLY; CDR2 reads FYNNEI. This CDR3 is built from 16 residues. CDR3 bases: TGTGCCAGCAGTGAACCTGCTTCCACTAGCACAGATACGCAGTATTTT. Its translation is CASSEPASTSTDTQYF.

This clonotype showed up just a few times. The chain joins TRBV18 to TRBJ1-1; D remains ambiguous. Between the trimmed V and J ends, which lost 0 bases and 5 bases, there was a span of 13 bases. CDR3 length equals 15 residues. From germline, CDR1 is KGHSH and CDR2 LQKENI. CDR3 residues: CASSPPAGSGTEAFF. The CDR3 nucleotides read TGTGCCAGCTCACCACCGGCGGGGTCGGGGACTGAAGCTTTCTTT.

The CDR3 reads CASSYATAKNIQYF. As DNA, the CDR3 is TGTGCCAGCAGTTACGCGACAGCCAAAAACATTCAGTACTTC. The chain links TRBV6-6 to TRBJ2-4; D unclear. The CDR3 extends over 14 amino acids. The germline V gene has CDR1 MNHNY and CDR2 SVGAGI (reference sequence). Trimming took off 2 bases at V and 0 bases at J, with 5 bases between the two ends.

This clonotype was detected many times. The chain is built from TRBV7-9 and TRBJ1-6; possible D gene TRBD1, 5 bases. Trimming removed 2 bases from V and 6 bases from J, with 11 bases in between. The CDR3 spans 15 residues. Germline V gene sequence: CDR1 SEHNR, CDR2 FQNEAQ (reference sequence). The CDR3 reads CASSLWQGPNSPLHF. The CDR3 region has the DNA TGTGCCAGCAGCTTATGGCAGGGACCTAATTCACCCCTCCACTTT.

This clonotype has just a few counts. The V gene is TRBV28, the J gene TRBJ2-7, with 8 positions matching TRBD1. Per germline, CDR1 MDHEN and CDR2 SYDVKM. The V gene end was trimmed by 2 bases and the J gene end by 6 bases; junction bases not matched to a gene: 6. The length of the CDR3 is 14 residues. CDR3 residues: CASSLTGGIGEQYF. The CDR3 DNA is TGTGCCAGCAGTTTAACAGGGGGAATAGGCGAGCAGTACTTC. Complete variable domain (other parts from reference TRBV28 and TRBJ2-7): DVKVTQSSRYLVKRTGEKVFLECVQDMDHENMFWYRQDPGLGLRLIYFSYDVKMKEKGDIPEGYSVSREKKERFSLILESASTNQTSMYLCASSLTGGIGEQYFGPGTRLTVT.

The table lists this clonotype with a few counts. This chain connects TRBV2 to TRBJ1-5; TRBD1 agrees at 8 bases. Trimming took 1 base from V and 3 from J; bases not matched to a gene: 5. The germline gives CDR1 SNHLY, CDR2 FYNNEI. There are 16 residues in the CDR3. The CDR3, as DNA: TGTGCCAGCAGTGAAGAGTCGGGACAGGTCAATCAGCCCCAGCATTTT. This codes for CASSEESGQVNQPQHF.